Listed below are T cell receptor beta chains from one sample, sequenced in a study of cytomegalovirus exposure and HLA in healthy donors. Measured with immunoSEQ multiplex PCR; TCRdb has only the in-frame clones, and not every one. This sample contains 40,000 to 50,000 clones. The sequenced sample consisted of PBMCs. Every receptor here comes from a woman aged 40 to 49 in good health and CMV-seronegative. The CDR3 runs from the conserved cysteine through the conserved F or W. The order of the fields is D gene, clone size, V gene, J gene, CDR3 protein, CDR3 DNA. The D gene is left open where the match is weak. Clone size is shown for a subset of rows, as once, few, many or a class of expanded clone.

D gene: .; clone size: .; V gene: TRBV7-2; J gene: TRBJ1-5; CDR3 protein: CASSLVRNQPQHF; CDR3 DNA: TGTGCCAGCAGCTTGGTCAGGAATCAGCCCCAGCATTTT
D gene: .; clone size: .; V gene: TRBV12-5; J gene: TRBJ1-1; CDR3 protein: CASGDSGYTEAFF; CDR3 DNA: TGTGCTAGTGGTGATTCAGGGTACACTGAAGCTTTCTTT
D gene: TRBD1; clone size: .; V gene: TRBV30; J gene: TRBJ2-6; CDR3 protein: CAWSKPGQGSSGANVLTF; CDR3 DNA: TGTGCCTGGAGCAAACCGGGACAGGGTTCCTCTGGGGCCAACGTCCTGACTTTC
D gene: .; clone size: .; V gene: TRBV28; J gene: TRBJ1-2; CDR3 protein: CASSLGERNYGYTF; CDR3 DNA: TGTGCCAGCAGCCTAGGGGAAAGAAACTATGGCTACACCTTC
D gene: TRBD2; clone size: .; V gene: TRBV4-3; J gene: TRBJ2-7; CDR3 protein: CASSAFGGSGYEQYF; CDR3 DNA: TGCGCCAGCAGCGCCTTCGGGGGGTCGGGGTACGAGCAGTACTTC
D gene: TRBD2; clone size: .; V gene: TRBV6-5; J gene: TRBJ2-7; CDR3 protein: CASSYRGLAGYEQYF; CDR3 DNA: TGTGCCAGCAGTTACAGAGGACTAGCTGGCTACGAGCAGTACTTC
D gene: .; clone size: .; V gene: TRBV29-1; J gene: TRBJ2-6; CDR3 protein: CSAFSGANVLTF; CDR3 DNA: TGCAGCGCTTTTAGTGGGGCCAACGTCCTGACTTTC
D gene: .; clone size: .; V gene: TRBV7-2; J gene: TRBJ1-2; CDR3 protein: CASSSGREVYGYTF; CDR3 DNA: TGTGCCAGCAGCTCAGGACGGGAAGTCTATGGCTACACCTTC
D gene: .; clone size: .; V gene: TRBV9; J gene: TRBJ1-2; CDR3 protein: CASSVQSGYTF; CDR3 DNA: TGTGCCAGCAGCGTACAGTCAGGCTACACCTTC
D gene: TRBD2; clone size: .; V gene: TRBV7-6; J gene: TRBJ2-2; CDR3 protein: CASSFRLAGDPGELFF; CDR3 DNA: TGTGCCAGCAGCTTTAGACTAGCGGGAGATCCCGGGGAGCTGTTTTTT
D gene: TRBD2; clone size: .; V gene: TRBV27; J gene: TRBJ2-1; CDR3 protein: CASSFSTSGDNEQFF; CDR3 DNA: TGTGCCAGCAGTTTCTCGACTAGCGGGGACAATGAGCAGTTCTTC
D gene: TRBD1; clone size: .; V gene: TRBV5-6; J gene: TRBJ1-1; CDR3 protein: CASSFGQGDTEAFF; CDR3 DNA: TGTGCCAGCAGCTTCGGACAGGGGGACACTGAAGCTTTCTTT
D gene: TRBD2; clone size: .; V gene: TRBV5-1; J gene: TRBJ2-1; CDR3 protein: CASSPGRVQTISYNEQFF; CDR3 DNA: TGCGCCAGCAGCCCCGGGAGGGTTCAGACCATCTCCTACAATGAGCAGTTCTTC
D gene: TRBD1; clone size: .; V gene: TRBV15; J gene: TRBJ2-3; CDR3 protein: CATSRDRAGGDYTQYF; CDR3 DNA: TGTGCCACCAGCAGAGATCGGGCAGGGGGCGATTATACGCAGTATTTT
D gene: TRBD1; clone size: .; V gene: TRBV9; J gene: TRBJ2-7; CDR3 protein: CASSVSGQAYEQYF; CDR3 DNA: TGTGCCAGCAGCGTGTCGGGACAGGCCTACGAGCAGTACTTC
D gene: .; clone size: .; V gene: TRBV7-9; J gene: TRBJ2-7; CDR3 protein: CASSEPGLEAYEQYF; CDR3 DNA: TGTGCCAGCAGTGAACCGGGCCTGGAGGCCTACGAGCAGTACTTC
D gene: .; clone size: .; V gene: TRBV2; J gene: TRBJ2-5; CDR3 protein: CASSDRRTLGETQYF; CDR3 DNA: TGTGCCAGCAGTGATAGACGCACTCTCGGGGAGACCCAGTACTTC
D gene: .; clone size: .; V gene: TRBV28; J gene: TRBJ1-1; CDR3 protein: CASSSTPRSGRTEAFF; CDR3 DNA: TGTGCCAGCAGTTCCACCCCTAGGTCAGGGAGGACTGAAGCTTTCTTT
D gene: .; clone size: .; V gene: TRBV7-6; J gene: TRBJ1-5; CDR3 protein: CASSLAPQNQPQHF; CDR3 DNA: TGTGCCAGCAGCTTAGCGCCCCAGAATCAGCCCCAGCATTTT
D gene: .; clone size: .; V gene: TRBV6-1; J gene: TRBJ2-5; CDR3 protein: CASRSLAPETQYF; CDR3 DNA: TGTGCCAGCAGGTCTCTAGCCCCTGAGACCCAGTACTTC
D gene: .; clone size: .; V gene: TRBV18; J gene: TRBJ2-6; CDR3 protein: CASSPFANAAGANVLTF; CDR3 DNA: TGTGCCAGCTCACCATTTGCTAACGCGGCTGGGGCCAACGTCCTGACTTTC
D gene: .; clone size: .; V gene: TRBV4-3; J gene: TRBJ2-1; CDR3 protein: CASSLGRGSIEQFF; CDR3 DNA: TGCGCCAGCAGCCTTGGGAGAGGGTCAATAGAGCAGTTCTTC
D gene: TRBD2; clone size: .; V gene: TRBV28; J gene: TRBJ2-7; CDR3 protein: CASSAISGRALRPFYEQYF; CDR3 DNA: TGTGCCAGCAGTGCCATTAGCGGGAGGGCCCTTCGTCCTTTCTACGAGCAGTACTTC
D gene: TRBD2; clone size: .; V gene: TRBV6-9; J gene: TRBJ2-7; CDR3 protein: CASRASGAAYEQYF; CDR3 DNA: TGTGCCAGCAGGGCTAGCGGGGCCGCCTACGAGCAGTACTTC
D gene: .; clone size: .; V gene: TRBV5-8; J gene: TRBJ2-1; CDR3 protein: CASSHGLYNEQFF; CDR3 DNA: TGTGCCAGCAGCCACGGACTGTACAATGAGCAGTTCTTC
D gene: TRBD2; clone size: .; V gene: TRBV5-1; J gene: TRBJ2-5; CDR3 protein: CASSPWRSGRVSWSENQYF; CDR3 DNA: TGCGCCAGCAGCCCCTGGAGAAGCGGGAGGGTAAGCTGGAGTGAGAACCAGTACTTC
D gene: .; clone size: .; V gene: TRBV5-1; J gene: TRBJ2-7; CDR3 protein: CASSFPGHSSYEQYF; CDR3 DNA: TGCGCCAGCAGCTTCCCGGGACATAGCTCCTACGAGCAGTACTTC
D gene: .; clone size: .; V gene: TRBV6-5; J gene: TRBJ1-2; CDR3 protein: CASSYSGRGGNYGYTF; CDR3 DNA: TGTGCCAGCAGTTACTCGGGTAGGGGTGGAAACTATGGCTACACCTTC
D gene: TRBD1; clone size: .; V gene: TRBV18; J gene: TRBJ1-5; CDR3 protein: CASSPWDRVGQPQHF; CDR3 DNA: TGTGCCAGCTCACCATGGGACAGGGTAGGACAGCCCCAGCATTTT
D gene: .; clone size: .; V gene: TRBV19; J gene: TRBJ2-7; CDR3 protein: CASSLRQSSYEQYF; CDR3 DNA: TGTGCCAGTAGTCTTAGACAGAGCTCCTACGAGCAGTACTTC
D gene: TRBD2; clone size: .; V gene: TRBV29-1; J gene: TRBJ2-1; CDR3 protein: CSVLAPSGRLKFF; CDR3 DNA: TGCAGCGTTCTGGCCCCTAGCGGGAGGTTGAAGTTCTTC
D gene: .; clone size: .; V gene: TRBV15; J gene: TRBJ1-2; CDR3 protein: CATSRENSYGYTF; CDR3 DNA: TGTGCCACCAGCAGGGAGAATAGCTATGGCTACACCTTC
D gene: TRBD1; clone size: .; V gene: TRBV6-5; J gene: TRBJ1-4; CDR3 protein: CASSSTGRTNEKLFF; CDR3 DNA: TGTGCCAGCAGTTCGACAGGGAGAACTAATGAAAAACTGTTTTTT
D gene: .; clone size: .; V gene: TRBV9; J gene: TRBJ1-1; CDR3 protein: CASSPTSMTTTEAFF; CDR3 DNA: TGTGCCAGCAGCCCCACCTCTATGACTACCACTGAAGCTTTCTTT
D gene: TRBD2; clone size: .; V gene: TRBV4-1; J gene: TRBJ2-1; CDR3 protein: CASSQVGLSDNEQFF; CDR3 DNA: TGCGCCAGCAGCCAAGTGGGACTATCCGACAATGAGCAGTTCTTC
D gene: .; clone size: .; V gene: TRBV30; J gene: TRBJ2-2; CDR3 protein: CAWSLQDMGTGELFF; CDR3 DNA: TGTGCCTGGAGTCTCCAGGACATGGGGACCGGGGAGCTGTTTTTT
D gene: .; clone size: .; V gene: TRBV29-1; J gene: TRBJ1-1; CDR3 protein: CSVEKGGGTGSTEAFF; CDR3 DNA: TGCAGCGTTGAAAAAGGGGGAGGGACCGGGAGCACTGAAGCTTTCTTT
D gene: .; clone size: .; V gene: TRBV15; J gene: TRBJ2-5; CDR3 protein: CATSRDQVPGETQYF; CDR3 DNA: TGTGCCACCAGCAGAGATCAGGTCCCTGGAGAGACCCAGTACTTC
D gene: .; clone size: .; V gene: TRBV5-1; J gene: TRBJ2-1; CDR3 protein: CASSYRGGYNEQFF; CDR3 DNA: TGCGCCAGCAGCTATAGGGGTGGCTACAATGAGCAGTTCTTC
D gene: TRBD2; clone size: .; V gene: TRBV6-5; J gene: TRBJ2-7; CDR3 protein: CATRRGEGYEQYF; CDR3 DNA: TGTGCCACCCGCCGGGGGGAAGGCTACGAGCAGTACTTC
D gene: .; clone size: .; V gene: TRBV28; J gene: TRBJ1-4; CDR3 protein: CAAGGGWREKLFF; CDR3 DNA: TGTGCCGCGGGAGGGGGGTGGCGGGAAAAACTGTTTTTT
D gene: TRBD1; clone size: .; V gene: TRBV5-1; J gene: TRBJ2-5; CDR3 protein: CASSFLDRGETQYF; CDR3 DNA: TGCGCCAGCAGCTTCCTGGACAGGGGAGAGACCCAGTACTTC
D gene: TRBD1; clone size: medium-sized; V gene: TRBV5-4; J gene: TRBJ1-1; CDR3 protein: CASSLEPPGQGATEAFF; CDR3 DNA: TGTGCCAGCAGCTTGGAGCCTCCGGGACAGGGGGCTACTGAAGCTTTCTTT
D gene: TRBD2; clone size: .; V gene: TRBV4-3; J gene: TRBJ2-3; CDR3 protein: CASSQGVAGASDTQYF; CDR3 DNA: TGCGCCAGCAGCCAAGGAGTAGCGGGAGCCTCAGATACGCAGTATTTT
D gene: .; clone size: .; V gene: TRBV6-5; J gene: TRBJ2-7; CDR3 protein: CASSLRQNYEQYF; CDR3 DNA: TGTGCCAGCAGTTTGCGACAGAACTACGAGCAGTACTTC
D gene: TRBD1; clone size: .; V gene: TRBV4-3; J gene: TRBJ1-2; CDR3 protein: CASSQDQGDYGYTF; CDR3 DNA: TGCGCCAGCAGCCAAGATCAGGGGGACTATGGCTACACCTTC
D gene: TRBD1; clone size: .; V gene: TRBV9; J gene: TRBJ1-2; CDR3 protein: CASSLEGAVYGYTF; CDR3 DNA: TGTGCCAGCAGCCTGGAGGGGGCCGTCTATGGCTACACCTTC
D gene: .; clone size: .; V gene: TRBV6-5; J gene: TRBJ1-3; CDR3 protein: CASSYTRSGNTIYF; CDR3 DNA: TGTGCCAGCAGTTACACCAGGTCCGGAAACACCATATATTTT
D gene: .; clone size: .; V gene: TRBV28; J gene: TRBJ1-4; CDR3 protein: CASSRLYLQGRATNEKLFF; CDR3 DNA: TGTGCCAGCAGCAGACTTTACCTACAGGGTCGGGCAACTAATGAAAAACTGTTTTTT
D gene: TRBD1; clone size: .; V gene: TRBV7-2; J gene: TRBJ1-1; CDR3 protein: CASSLRQGGEAFF; CDR3 DNA: TGTGCCAGCAGCTTAAGACAGGGCGGTGAAGCTTTCTTT
D gene: .; clone size: .; V gene: TRBV28; J gene: TRBJ2-7; CDR3 protein: CASSSQGSKQYF; CDR3 DNA: TGTGCCAGCAGTTCCCAGGGATCCAAGCAGTACTTC
D gene: TRBD1; clone size: .; V gene: TRBV5-1; J gene: TRBJ2-7; CDR3 protein: CASSDRGVAYEQYF; CDR3 DNA: TGCGCCAGCAGTGACAGGGGGGTCGCCTACGAGCAGTACTTC
D gene: .; clone size: .; V gene: TRBV6-5; J gene: TRBJ1-2; CDR3 protein: CASSPVPVWGYTF; CDR3 DNA: TGTGCCAGCAGTCCAGTGCCCGTATGGGGCTACACCTTC
D gene: TRBD2; clone size: .; V gene: TRBV5-4; J gene: TRBJ2-3; CDR3 protein: CASSSGLAGVTDTQYF; CDR3 DNA: TGTGCCAGCAGCTCGGGACTAGCGGGAGTGACAGATACGCAGTATTTT
D gene: .; clone size: .; V gene: TRBV1; J gene: TRBJ1-5; CDR3 protein: CTSSLGRGQPQHF; CDR3 DNA: TGCACCAGCAGCCTGGGGAGAGGACAGCCCCAGCATTTT
D gene: .; clone size: .; V gene: TRBV30; J gene: TRBJ1-2; CDR3 protein: CAWSVIVNGYTF; CDR3 DNA: TGTGCCTGGAGTGTAATTGTTAATGGCTACACCTTC
D gene: .; clone size: .; V gene: TRBV5-1; J gene: TRBJ1-2; CDR3 protein: CASSFGGGYTF; CDR3 DNA: TGCGCCAGCAGCTTCGGGGGTGGCTACACCTTC
D gene: TRBD2; clone size: .; V gene: TRBV5-1; J gene: TRBJ2-3; CDR3 protein: CASSSGGPLSTDTQYF; CDR3 DNA: TGCGCCAGCAGCTCGGGGGGACCCCTTAGCACAGATACGCAGTATTTT
D gene: .; clone size: .; V gene: TRBV29-1; J gene: TRBJ2-1; CDR3 protein: CSVVEQSTYNEQFF; CDR3 DNA: TGCAGCGTTGTTGAACAGAGTACTTACAATGAGCAGTTCTTC
D gene: TRBD1; clone size: .; V gene: TRBV7-9; J gene: TRBJ2-7; CDR3 protein: CASSLGRVRQGLSYEQYF; CDR3 DNA: TGTGCCAGCAGCTTAGGTCGCGTAAGACAGGGGCTGTCCTACGAGCAGTACTTC